Presented here are 5 T cell receptor beta chains from one specimen sequenced in a study of blood T cells in healthy people across ages. A second PCR of roughly 7 to 11 cycles used a sample-barcoded 5' primer and a J-beta primer mix. Via MiXCR, TCRdb re-called the 5' RACE reads, giving one row per CDR3 protein. Found here are roughly 1.6 million distinct CDR3 sequences, approximately 32% of them singletons; the top ten hold 11%. The sequenced sample was blood. Receptors originate from a woman under 40 in good health.

This clonotype showed up many times. The V gene is TRBV12-3 or TRBV12-4, the J gene TRBJ1-2; perhaps TRBD1 as D (5 bases). The CDR3 runs to 15 residues. The V and J ends lost 7 bases and 3 bases respectively, with 18 bases between them. The CDR3 DNA reads as TGTGCCAGCACCGGCCCCGTGGGGGTTGACTATGGCTACACCTTC. This sequence encodes CASTGPVGVDYGYTF.

The V gene is TRBV20-1, the J gene TRBJ2-3, with 9 bases fitting TRBD2. Trimming took 5 bases from V and 4 from J; bases not matched to a gene: 10. This CDR3 comprises 15 residues. CDR1 DFQATT and CDR2 SNEGSKA come from the germline V gene (reference sequence). The CDR3 sequence is CSAGSGGGAADTQYF. In nucleotides, the CDR3 is TGCAGTGCTGGGAGCGGCGGGGGGGCCGCAGATACGCAGTATTTT.

The rearrangement uses TRBV5-1 and TRBJ1-6; D not certain. V lost 4 bases and J 5 bases, leaving 10 bases between the germline ends. This CDR3 is built from 14 residues. Germline V gene data show CDR1 as SGHRS and CDR2 as YFSETQ. The CDR3 DNA sequence: TGCGCCAGCAGCGATGGGTCCAATAATTCACCCCTCCACTTT. This gives the protein CASSDGSNNSPLHF. The full variable domain, rest sourced from reference TRBV5-1 and TRBJ1-6, is KAGVTQTPRYLIKTRGQQVTLSCSPISGHRSVSWYQQTPGQGLQFLFEYFSETQRNKGNFPGRFSGRQFSNSRSEMNVSTLELGDSALYLCASSDGSNNSPLHFGNGTRLTVT.

This clonotype was recorded a few times. The V gene is TRBV9, the J gene TRBJ2-7, with 11 nucleotides matching TRBD2. The germline gives CDR1 SGDLS, CDR2 YYNGEE. The CDR3 is made up of 16 amino acids. J lost 3 bases, V lost 3 bases, and 8 bases had no gene match. The CDR3 DNA follows: TGTGCCAGCAGCGCAGGCGCTCTAGCGGGGGGCTACGAGCAGTACTTC. Encoded protein: CASSAGALAGGYEQYF.

In this sample, this clonotype turned up a few times. The chain joins TRBV30 to TRBJ1-2; D is uncertain. V was cut by 4 bases and J by 0 bases, with 9 bases left in between. Looked up from germline, CDR1 is GTSNPN and CDR2 is SVGIG (reference sequence). This CDR3 has 13 residues. The CDR3 loop is CAWTRGPNYGYTF. The CDR3 DNA follows: TGTGCCTGGACCAGAGGGCCTAACTATGGCTACACCTTC.